This T cell receptor (beta chain) derives from a study of shared clonotypes between healthy human individuals. In regard to this clone: Its antigen is undetermined.

Nashville, Tennessee was home to all donors, who were Caucasian adults. General observations from the study: A generally larger estimated richness was seen in naive subsets than in memory subsets.

Germline CDR1 reads MDHEN; CDR2 reads SYDVKM. The CDR3 is 15 residues long. Assay runs were performed at deep level. Produced via immunoSEQ multiplex PCR; TCRdb's table is partial and in-frame only. The table lists approximately 530,000 clones, 90% to 97% of them singletons. The V and J genes are TRBV28 and TRBJ2-5; 8 nucleotides match TRBD2. The assigned J gene may be wrong: the sequence end matches TRBJ2-7 better. This TCR was sampled from a woman aged 25 to 39 in good health. The sequenced sample was naive CD4+ T cells sorted from blood. Subset denoted: CD45RA+ positively selected. CDR3 DNA sequence: TGTGCCAGCAGTGGAAGCGGGAGTGGGTCCTACGAGCAGTACTTC. Its protein is CASSGSGSGSYEQYF.